The 29 T cell receptor beta chains below all came from one sample that was sequenced in a study of graft-versus-host responses after intestinal transplantation. Clones were sequenced by immunoSEQ multiplex PCR, and TCRdb holds only the in-frame ones, with some missing. Among about 19,000 clones, over 75% were seen once, and the ten largest hold approximately 2%. The sequences come from PBMCs, collected 14 days after transplant. These receptors were collected from a human patient who received an intestinal transplant, so some T cells may come from the graft donor.

This sequence joins TRBV2 and TRBJ1-1; D unresolved. This CDR3 comprises 11 residues. V gave up 9 bases and J gave up 1 base, with 6 bases separating them. Looked up from germline, CDR1 is SNHLY and CDR2 is FYNNEI. The CDR3 protein is CARDENTEAFF. The CDR3 nucleotides read TGTGCCAGAGACGAGAACACTGAAGCTTTCTTT.

The sample holds a few counts of this clone. The CDR3 region is CASSLTRIRDRGEQYF. DNA of the CDR3: TGCGCCAGCAGCTTGACACGAATCAGGGACAGGGGGGAGCAGTACTTC. The chain couples TRBV5-1 to TRBJ2-7; 11 bases are shared with TRBD1. V dropped 1 base and J dropped 7; count of bases not matched to a gene: 10. CDR1 is SGHRS and CDR2 is YFSETQ in the germline V gene. This CDR3 is built from 16 residues. Based on the CDR3 plus reference TRBV5-1 and TRBJ2-7, the full variable domain is KAGVTQTPRYLIKTRGQQVTLSCSPISGHRSVSWYQQTPGQGLQFLFEYFSETQRNKGNFPGRFSGRQFSNSRSEMNVSTLELGDSALYLCASSLTRIRDRGEQYFGPGTRLTVT.

The V call is TRBV7-8, the J call TRBJ2-1; the D gene is possibly TRBD2 (6 bases). CDR1 and CDR2 from the germline V gene are SGHVS and FQNEAQ. This CDR3 comprises 15 residues. V lost 5 bases, J lost 0 bases, and 11 bases lay in between. CDR3 residues: CASSLQTSSYNEQFF. CDR3 coding DNA: TGTGCCAGCAGCCTCCAGACTAGCTCCTACAATGAGCAGTTCTTC.

V and J are TRBV10-3 and TRBJ2-1; D remains ambiguous. Germline CDR1 is ENHRY and CDR2 is SYGVKD. The CDR3 contains 15 residues. The V gene lost 2 bases and the J gene lost 0 bases, with 8 bases spanning the gap. The CDR3 loop is CAISEGLSSYNEQFF. CDR3 DNA sequence: TGTGCCATCAGTGAGGGTCTAAGCTCCTACAATGAGCAGTTCTTC.

The rearrangement links TRBV28 to TRBJ2-5, with D unresolved. This CDR3 comprises 12 residues. In germline, CDR1 is MDHEN, CDR2 SYDVKM. The V gene lost 6 bases and the J gene lost 2 bases, with 7 bases spanning the gap. CDR3 amino acids: CASSLLQETQYF. Written as DNA, the CDR3 is TGTGCCAGCAGCCTATTACAAGAGACCCAGTACTTC.

This CDR3 reads CASSEQSSYNSPLHF. For the CDR3, the DNA is TGTGCCAGCAGTGAACAAAGCTCCTATAATTCACCCCTCCACTTT. The J gene is TRBJ1-6, the V gene TRBV2, with D unclear. V shed 2 bases and J shed 0 bases, with 5 bases lying between them. Germline V lookup: CDR1 SNHLY, CDR2 FYNNEI. The CDR3 consists of 15 residues.

This sequence joins TRBV4-1 and TRBJ2-1; D is undetermined. Looked up from germline, CDR1 is MGHRA and CDR2 is YSYEKL. The CDR3 covers 15 residues. V dropped 1 base and J dropped 4 bases, with 11 bases sitting between them. The CDR3 DNA is TGCGCCAGCAGCCAAGTCGGGTTCGTTTACAATGAGCAGTTCTTC. Translation gives CASSQVGFVYNEQFF.

This chain uses TRBV5-4 with TRBJ2-1, with 8 bases matching TRBD2. The V gene's germline CDR1 is SGHNT and CDR2 YYREEE (reference sequence). V was clipped by 1 base and J by 6 bases; unmatched bases: 0. The CDR3 totals 13 residues. The DNA for the CDR3 is TGTGCCAGCAGCTTGACTAGCGGCAATGAGCAGTTCTTC. It is translated as CASSLTSGNEQFF.

The J gene is TRBJ2-7, the V gene TRBV7-9, with D maybe TRBD1 (5 bases). The V end was cut by 1 base, the J end by 0 bases, with 10 bases between. CDR1 and CDR2 (germline): SEHNR, FQNEAQ (reference sequence). The CDR3 is 15 amino acids. The CDR3 protein is CASSLGGLSSYEQYF. The CDR3 DNA follows: TGTGCCAGCAGCTTAGGGGGCCTCAGCTCCTACGAGCAGTACTTC.

The gene calls are TRBV7-9 and TRBJ2-1, with 10 bases lining up with TRBD2. The V gene's germline CDR1 is SEHNR and CDR2 FQNEAQ (reference sequence). The CDR3 is 16 amino acids. CDR3 in amino acids: CASGTSALARDNEQFF. The CDR3 bases are TGTGCTTCCGGGACTAGCGCCCTAGCAAGGGACAATGAGCAGTTCTTC.

The chain combines TRBV5-5 with TRBJ2-7, with D perhaps TRBD2 (6 bases). Germline V gene lookup returns CDR1 SGHKS and CDR2 YYEKEE (reference sequence). The CDR3 sequence is 15 residues long. Trimming stripped 4 bases from V and 2 bases from J, with 16 bases between. This chain's CDR3 is CASSLLAGQTYEQYF. The CDR3 DNA follows: TGTGCCAGCAGCCTCCTGGCGGGGCAAACCTACGAGCAGTACTTC.

V and J are TRBV7-6 and TRBJ2-2; TRBD1 is a possible D gene (9 bases). The CDR3 length is 18 residues. V was trimmed by 2 bases and J by 4 bases, leaving 20 bases between them. Germline V gives CDR1 SGHVS, CDR2 FNYEAQ. The CDR3 nucleotides read TGTGCCAGCAGCTTATCCCCAGCGGGGGACAGGGCCACCGGGGAGCTGTTTTTT. This translates into CASSLSPAGDRATGELFF.

The chain recombines TRBV28 with TRBJ2-3, with 7 bases identical to TRBD1. Unmatched junction bases numbered 5, after V lost 6 bases and J lost 2 bases. Germline V lookup: CDR1 MDHEN, CDR2 SYDVKM. This CDR3 contains 14 residues. This CDR3 is CASSLTGATDTQYF. CDR3 DNA: TGTGCCAGCAGCCTAACAGGGGCCACAGATACGCAGTATTTT.

The V and J genes are TRBV5-1 and TRBJ2-5; D not resolved. The DNA matches TRBJ2-7 better at its end, which makes the J call doubtful. Germline V gene lookup returns CDR1 SGHRS and CDR2 YFSETQ. This CDR3 has 13 residues. CDR3 in DNA: TGCGCCAGCAGCTTCAAAAACCCCTACGAGCAGTACTTC. This translates into CASSFKNPYEQYF.

The sample holds a few counts of this clone. CDR3 bases: TGTGCCAGCAGCCAAGACAGGGGTGGGGCCAACGTCCTGACTTTC. Translation gives CASSQDRGGANVLTF. The rearrangement links TRBV4-2 to TRBJ2-6; tentative D call: TRBD1 (6 bases). V was pared by 0 bases and J by 3 bases, with 6 bases between. The germline gives CDR1 LGHNA, CDR2 YNFKEQ. This CDR3 region has 15 residues.

This clone was counted only a few times. The chain links TRBV25-1 to TRBJ1-2; 9 bases are a match to TRBD1. The junction had 10 bases not matched to a gene; V was cut back by 3 bases and J by 8 bases. The CDR3 spans 15 residues. Germline-derived CDR1 and CDR2 are MGHDK and SYGVNS. CDR3 sequence: CASSDTGGARGGYTF. CDR3 in DNA: TGTGCCAGCAGTGATACAGGGGGCGCGAGGGGAGGCTACACCTTC.

The chain carries TRBV4-1 and TRBJ1-3; D is unclear. Trimming pared 6 bases from V and 0 bases from J, leaving 12 bases between. Germline V lookup: CDR1 MGHRA, CDR2 YSYEKL. The CDR3 is 15 amino acids. The CDR3 loop reads CASRPRIFSGNTIYF. Written as DNA, the CDR3 is TGCGCCAGCAGACCCCGTATATTCTCTGGAAACACCATATATTTT.

Notes on this clone: Other nucleotide sequences from this sample produce the same CDR3. V is TRBV27 and J is TRBJ2-7, with TRBD1 identical over 8 bases. The CDR3 spans 13 residues. Trimming took 5 bases from V and 11 from J; bases not matched to a gene: 11. Germline V gives CDR1 MNHEY, CDR2 SMNVEV (reference sequence). The DNA for the CDR3 is TGTGCCAGCAGTGTCTCAACCGGGACAGGAGAGTACTTC. Translating gives CASSVSTGTGEYF.

Here the CDR3 reads CASSEEGPTQYF. The CDR3 DNA reads TGTGCCAGCAGTGAAGAGGGTCCGACCCAGTACTTC. The chain carries TRBV2 and TRBJ2-5; the D is unclear. Per germline, CDR1 SNHLY and CDR2 FYNNEI. V was trimmed by 1 base and J by 7 bases, leaving 7 bases between them. This CDR3 is built from 12 residues.

This clone was picked up one time. This chain uses TRBV19 with TRBJ2-7; D not resolved. V gave up 6 bases and J gave up 5 bases, with 11 bases separating them. This CDR3 region has 12 residues. Per germline, CDR1 LNHDA and CDR2 SQIVND (reference sequence). Written as DNA, the CDR3 is TGTGCCAGTAGCTGGCCTGACGACGAGCAGTACTTC. Translation gives CASSWPDDEQYF.

This sequence joins TRBV5-1 and TRBJ2-4; 10 nucleotides line up with TRBD1. V dropped 4 bases and J dropped 6; count of bases not matched to a gene: 7. CDR1 is SGHRS, CDR2 YFSETQ, per germline. This CDR3 comprises 15 residues. CDR3 nucleotides: TGCGCCAGCAGCCCCAGACAGGGGGCGGGAAACATTCAGTACTTC. Amino acids: CASSPRQGAGNIQYF. Complete variable domain (other parts from reference TRBV5-1 and TRBJ2-4): KAGVTQTPRYLIKTRGQQVTLSCSPISGHRSVSWYQQTPGQGLQFLFEYFSETQRNKGNFPGRFSGRQFSNSRSEMNVSTLELGDSALYLCASSPRQGAGNIQYFGAGTRLSVL.

The gene calls are TRBV19 and TRBJ1-5, with D possibly matching TRBD1 (5 bases). This CDR3 comprises 15 residues. Germline V gene lookup returns CDR1 LNHDA and CDR2 SQIVND (reference sequence). V dropped 3 bases and J dropped 0 bases, with 9 bases sitting between them. The CDR3 reads CASSIVRGSNQPQHF. The CDR3 DNA reads TGTGCCAGTAGTATTGTGAGGGGTAGCAATCAGCCCCAGCATTTT.

This clone has a handful of counts. Other DNA sequences within the sample encode an identical CDR3. The V call is TRBV28, the J call TRBJ2-5, with D tentatively TRBD1 or TRBD2 (7 bases each). Germline assignment: CDR1 MDHEN and CDR2 SYDVKM. V lost 2 bases and J 1 base, leaving 23 bases between the germline ends. This CDR3 is 19 amino acids long. CDR3 sequence (DNA): TGTGCCAGCAGTTTAGTGATCCAGGGGGGGGTCCAGGTCCAAGAGACCCAGTACTTC. This encodes CASSLVIQGGVQVQETQYF.

The count of this clone is one. This rearrangement joins TRBV6-5 to TRBJ1-1, with D possibly being TRBD1 (6 bases). Trimming cost V 2 bases and J 1 base, with 14 bases left between them. Germline CDR1 and CDR2: MNHEY and SVGAGI. This CDR3 spans 16 amino acids. The CDR3 DNA follows: TGTGCCAGCAGTTACGGGGCGGGGGGGGCGAACACTGAAGCTTTCTTT. Encoded protein: CASSYGAGGANTEAFF.

This chain connects TRBV23-1 to TRBJ2-7, with a possible D match to TRBD1 (6 bases). TRBV23-1 is an ORF for which the function is uncertain. There are 15 residues in the CDR3. V was clipped by 3 bases and J by 4 bases, with 16 bases between them. CDR3 bases: TGCGCCAGCAGTCACCCCCCAGGGGAATTGTACGAGCAGTACTTC. Amino acid sequence: CASSHPPGELYEQYF.

This clone was detected only a few times. The gene calls are TRBV7-9 and TRBJ1-4; 7 bases are a match to TRBD1. Per the germline V gene, CDR1 is SEHNR and CDR2 is FQNEAQ (reference sequence). V was clipped by 1 base and J by 8 bases; unmatched bases: 7. The CDR3 covers 15 residues. The CDR3 DNA sequence: TGTGCCAGCAGCTTAGATCCAGGGGGTGAAGAAAAACTGTTTTTT. The encoded protein is CASSLDPGGEEKLFF.

The CDR3 region is CAWQLGGLGTEAFF. The CDR3, as DNA: TGTGCCTGGCAACTCGGGGGTCTTGGCACTGAAGCTTTCTTT. V and J are TRBV30 and TRBJ1-1; tentative D call: TRBD1 (5 bases). V shed 5 bases and J shed 4 bases, with 17 bases lying between them. Germline V gene sequence: CDR1 GTSNPN, CDR2 SVGIG (reference sequence). This CDR3 region has 14 residues.

This chain uses TRBV6-5 with TRBJ2-5; D is possibly TRBD2 (6 bases). The CDR3 covers 16 residues. Germline V lookup: CDR1 MNHEY, CDR2 SVGAGI. Between the trimmed V and J ends, which lost 0 bases and 5 bases, there was a span of 16 bases. The CDR3 protein is CASSYSMRDPPETQYF. The CDR3 region has the DNA TGTGCCAGCAGTTACTCAATGCGGGACCCCCCTGAGACCCAGTACTTC.

The chain links TRBV7-6 to TRBJ1-1; D is perhaps TRBD1 (5 bases). V gave up 4 bases and J gave up 0 bases, with 6 bases separating them. This CDR3 spans 13 amino acids. Germline V gene lookup returns CDR1 SGHVS and CDR2 FNYEAQ. CDR3: CASSSRVNTEAFF. Here the CDR3 DNA reads TGTGCCAGCAGCTCCAGGGTGAACACTGAAGCTTTCTTT. The entire variable domain, with the rest obtained from reference TRBV7-6 and TRBJ1-1, is as follows: GAGVSQSPRYKVTKRGQDVALRCDPISGHVSLYWYRQALGQGPEFLTYFNYEAQQDKSGLPNDRFSAERPEGSISTLTIQRTEQRDSAMYRCASSSRVNTEAFFGQGTRLTVV.